Following are 10 T cell receptor beta chains from one sample sequenced in a study of PD-1 blockade in classical Hodgkin lymphoma. Profiling relied on immunoSEQ multiplex PCR, and the TCRdb table lists in-frame clones only, not all of them. This sample has around 18,000 clones, with roughly 75% found just once. The sample's time point: cycle 4 day 1 (C4D1), after 5 to 7 weeks of nivolumab. Relapse was seen in all patients after autologous stem cell transplantation, and brentuximab vedotin exposure was variable. Negative selection with magnetic separation was used to purify CD4+ T cells from thawed PBMCs. This specimen was CD4+ T cells from blood, taken before the fourth cycle of nivolumab. The receptors shown here come from a human donor with classical Hodgkin lymphoma.

The CDR3: CASSELGAGNTEAFF. The DNA of the CDR3 is TGTGCCAGCAGTGAATTGGGGGCAGGGAACACTGAAGCTTTCTTT. This chain connects TRBV6-1 to TRBJ1-1; tentative D call: TRBD1 (6 bases). Per the germline V gene, CDR1 is MNHNS and CDR2 is SASEGT. Trimming removed 2 bases from V and 1 base from J, with 11 bases in between. CDR3 length equals 15 residues.

The rearrangement links TRBV5-5 to TRBJ2-3, with 7 bases fitting TRBD2. After removal of 0 bases from V and 3 bases from J, the junction contained 4 bases not matched to a gene. CDR1 is SGHKS and CDR2 is YYEKEE in the germline V gene (reference sequence). This CDR3 contains 15 residues. The CDR3 region has the DNA TGTGCCAGCAGCTTGGAGATTAGCGGGACAGATACGCAGTATTTT. Translating it yields CASSLEISGTDTQYF.

This chain uses TRBV5-5 with TRBJ2-1, with 9 bases matching TRBD2. The germline CDR1 and CDR2 sequences are SGHKS and YYEKEE (reference sequence). Unmatched junction bases numbered 11, after V lost 0 bases and J lost 13 bases. This CDR3 spans 15 amino acids. CDR3 nucleotides: TGTGCCAGCAGCTTGGAGCGGGAGGCCCGGGGGGGCCAGTTCTTC. Its protein is CASSLEREARGGQFF.

This clone came up once. The CDR3 DNA reads as TGTGCCAGCAGCCAATGGGGGGACCCAGGGCGTGACTATGGCTACACCTTC. As protein: CASSQWGDPGRDYGYTF. The chain is built from TRBV13 and TRBJ1-2; D is possibly TRBD1 (5 bases). The germline gives CDR1 PRHDT, CDR2 FYEKMQ (reference sequence). The CDR3 sequence is 17 residues long. V lost 5 bases to trimming and J lost 3 bases, with 22 bases between them.

The chain couples TRBV5-6 to TRBJ2-6; D remains unclear. The CDR3 consists of 16 residues. V lost 2 bases and J 0 bases, leaving 9 bases between the germline ends. The V gene's germline CDR1 is SGHDT and CDR2 YYEEEE. CDR3 region: CASSLHFSSGANVLTF. CDR3 DNA sequence: TGTGCCAGCAGCTTACACTTTAGCTCTGGGGCCAACGTCCTGACTTTC.

The J gene is TRBJ1-1, the V gene TRBV2, with 7 bases matching TRBD1. J was trimmed by 11 bases and V by 4 bases; bases with no gene match: 10. The V gene's germline CDR1 is SNHLY and CDR2 FYNNEI. The CDR3 contains 13 residues. The CDR3 loop reads CASSANPTGRAFF. CDR3 DNA sequence: TGTGCCAGCAGTGCTAACCCGACAGGGAGGGCTTTCTTT.

The chain is built from TRBV18 and TRBJ2-7, with TRBD1 matching 7 bases. The CDR3 is 14 amino acids. With 1 base clipped from V and 5 bases from J, the junction kept 5 bases outside the gene matches. In germline, CDR1 is KGHSH, CDR2 LQKENI. The CDR3 loop is CASSPLDRADEQYF. Written as DNA, the CDR3 is TGTGCCAGCTCACCACTAGACAGGGCCGACGAGCAGTACTTC.

The chain's CDR3 is CASSEFTSFGDEQFF. The CDR3 DNA reads as TGTGCCAGCAGTGAGTTTACGAGCTTTGGCGATGAGCAGTTCTTC. The rearrangement joins TRBV6-4 to TRBJ2-1, with D hard to call. V was clipped by 3 bases and J by 8 bases, with 17 bases between them. Germline-derived CDR1 and CDR2 are MRHNA and SNTAGT. The CDR3 spans 15 residues.

The rearrangement links TRBV13 to TRBJ2-5, with D possibly TRBD2 on 5 matching bases. Trimming left V 3 bases short and J 4 bases short, with 12 bases between. The CDR3 sequence is 14 residues long. Germline V lookup: CDR1 PRHDT, CDR2 FYEKMQ (reference sequence). The CDR3: CASSLRAGLETQYF. CDR3 DNA sequence: TGTGCCAGCAGCTTGAGGGCCGGGTTAGAGACCCAGTACTTC.

This sequence joins TRBV5-4 and TRBJ2-2; TRBD1 or TRBD2 may be the D gene (5 bases each). The CDR3 extends over 15 amino acids. Trimming removed 4 bases at V and 3 bases at J, with 13 bases between. The V gene's germline CDR1 is SGHNT and CDR2 YYREEE (reference sequence). CDR3 bases: TGTGCCAGCAGCGTCGGGACCCCTGACACCGGGGAGCTGTTTTTT. This sequence encodes CASSVGTPDTGELFF.